The rows below give T cell receptor beta chains drawn from one sample of a study of siplizumab effects on memory and regulatory T cells. The protocol was immunoSEQ multiplex PCR, while the TCRdb copy is restricted to in-frame clones and leaves out a portion. Here the sample spans more than 70,000 clones, approximately 95% being singletons. Sequencing input: CD8+ T cells sorted from blood. Receptor source: a human donor in good health. The CDR3 runs from the conserved cysteine through the conserved F or W. D genes are given only for firm matches. Clone size is shown for a subset of rows, as once, few, many or a class of expanded clone.

j_call clone_size v_call d_call cdr3_length cdr3_aa cdr3_nt
TRBJ2-5 once TRBV27 TRBD1 15 CASSVSRDRVETQYF TGTGCCAGCAGTGTCAGCCGGGACAGGGTTGAGACCCAGTACTTC
TRBJ1-2 . TRBV4-1 . 16 CASSQELFRGNYGYTF TGCGCCAGCAGCCAAGAGCTATTTCGAGGAAACTATGGCTACACCTTC
TRBJ1-1 . TRBV5-6 . 15 CASSPDALLGTEAFF TGTGCCAGCAGTCCGGACGCTCTACTGGGCACTGAAGCTTTCTTT
TRBJ2-5 . TRBV5-6 TRBD1 16 CASSLGTGFRGKTQYF TGTGCCAGCAGCTTGGGGACAGGGTTTAGGGGGAAGACCCAGTACTTC
TRBJ1-1 . TRBV6-5 . 12 CASSYSDTEAFF TGTGCCAGCAGTTACTCTGACACTGAAGCTTTCTTT
TRBJ2-7 . TRBV15 TRBD1 15 CATSRTGTGAYEQYF TGTGCCACCAGCAGAACCGGGACAGGGGCCTACGAGCAGTACTTC
TRBJ2-5 . TRBV6-5 TRBD1 14 CASSYSTGPETQYF TGTGCCAGCAGTTACTCGACAGGGCCAGAGACCCAGTACTTC
TRBJ2-2 . TRBV19 . 14 CASSQGIYPGELFF TGTGCCAGTAGCCAGGGTATTTATCCCGGGGAGCTGTTTTTT
TRBJ1-1 . TRBV7-9 . 11 CASSRTDEAFF TGTGCCAGCAGCAGGACAGATGAAGCTTTCTTT
TRBJ2-3 . TRBV4-2 . 15 CASSQEMAGTDTQYF TGTGCCAGCAGCCAAGAGATGGCTGGGACAGATACGCAGTATTTT
TRBJ2-2 . TRBV15 . 15 CATSSTTGNTGELFF TGTGCCACCAGCAGCACAACAGGGAACACCGGGGAGCTGTTTTTT
TRBJ2-7 once TRBV9 . 15 CASSETGGSSYEQYF TGTGCCAGCAGCGAGACAGGTGGGAGCTCCTACGAGCAGTACTTC
TRBJ2-3 . TRBV27 . 14 CASGGLAVTDTQYF TGTGCCAGCGGGGGACTTGCCGTCACAGATACGCAGTATTTT
TRBJ2-7 . TRBV5-1 . 20 CASSLVGEGALIAEPYEQYF TGCGCCAGCAGCTTGGTGGGGGAGGGGGCTTTGATAGCCGAACCCTACGAGCAGTACTTC
TRBJ2-5 . TRBV14 . 15 CASSQRTGDQETQYF TGTGCCAGCAGCCAACGTACAGGTGACCAAGAGACCCAGTACTTC
TRBJ1-5 . TRBV5-6 . 12 CASSSDSQPQHF TGTGCCAGCAGCTCTGACAGTCAGCCCCAGCATTTT
TRBJ1-1 . TRBV12-5 . 13 CASGLDLGTEAFF TGTGCTAGTGGTTTGGATTTGGGTACTGAAGCTTTCTTT
TRBJ1-1 . TRBV27 TRBD1 13 CASSFTGQGEAFF TGTGCCAGCAGTTTTACAGGACAGGGTGAAGCTTTCTTT
TRBJ2-5 . TRBV9 TRBD2 16 CASSVSTASGQETQYF TGTGCCAGCAGCGTAAGTACGGCTAGCGGACAAGAGACCCAGTACTTC
TRBJ2-3 . TRBV11-2 . 15 CASSLDLVLRGTQYF TGTGCCAGCAGCTTAGATCTCGTACTCCGAGGGACGCAGTATTTT
TRBJ2-5 . TRBV15 . 15 CATSRDGTDQETQYF TGTGCCACCAGCAGAGATGGGACGGACCAAGAGACCCAGTACTTC
TRBJ2-1 . TRBV15 . 13 CATSSVTYNEQFF TGTGCCACCAGCAGTGTTACCTACAATGAGCAGTTCTTC
TRBJ2-5 . TRBV10-1 . 16 CASSGAQGRPEETQYF TGCGCCAGCAGTGGGGCCCAGGGCAGGCCCGAAGAGACCCAGTACTTC
TRBJ1-2 few TRBV5-5 . 15 CASSFEEEDYYGYTF TGTGCCAGCAGCTTTGAAGAGGAGGACTACTATGGCTACACCTTC
TRBJ2-3 . TRBV19 TRBD2 15 CASSPLAGGTDTQYF TGTGCCAGTAGTCCCCTAGCGGGAGGCACAGATACGCAGTATTTT
TRBJ2-1 . TRBV11-1 TRBD2 15 CASSLTSGRTNEQFF TGTGCCAGCAGCTTGACTAGCGGGAGGACCAATGAGCAGTTCTTC
TRBJ2-3 . TRBV2 TRBD1 16 CASNPRDRGRRGTQYF TGTGCCAGCAATCCACGGGACAGGGGTCGGAGGGGTACGCAGTATTTT
TRBJ2-7 . TRBV6-5 TRBD2 15 CASSYSRGTSYEQYF TGTGCCAGCAGTTACTCGAGGGGGACTAGCTACGAGCAGTACTTC
TRBJ2-1 once TRBV11-2 TRBD2 16 CASSSVLAGTYNEQFF TGTGCCAGCAGCTCCGTACTAGCGGGAACGTACAATGAGCAGTTCTTC
TRBJ2-1 . TRBV6-5 . 15 CASSPQTGRSNEQFF TGTGCCAGCAGCCCCCAGACAGGGAGGTCAAATGAGCAGTTCTTC